The 20 T cell receptor beta chains presented below share a single source sample, sequenced in a study of T-cell memory formation after mild COVID-19. TCRdb ran MiXCR on the 5' RACE reads and lists one entry per CDR3 protein. The sample consists of under 400,000 distinct CDR3 sequences, 25% to 30% of them appearing once. Sequenced material: PBMCs or a T cell subset sorted from them (not recorded which). Every receptor here comes from an adult woman who had mild COVID-19 (a few samples of this study predate the infection). Cell type and time point are not known.

This clonotype has only a few counts. This chain uses TRBV7-2 with TRBJ2-7; the D is unclear. CDR1 SGHTA and CDR2 FQGNSA come from the germline V gene. Trimming cost V 2 bases and J 3 bases, with 8 bases left between them. This CDR3 contains 13 residues. The CDR3 nucleotides read TGTGCCAGCAGCTTATCCCTTAACTACGAGCAGTACTTC. It encodes CASSLSLNYEQYF.

In its sample, this clonotype was seen a few times. This sequence joins TRBV5-8 and TRBJ1-1, with a weak D call TRBD1 (6 bases). V lost 2 bases and J 3 bases, leaving 11 bases between the germline ends. The CDR3 is 14 amino acids. The V gene's germline CDR1 is SGHTS and CDR2 YDEGEE. The CDR3 loop is CASSFTGYDTEAFF. CDR3 coding DNA: TGTGCCAGCAGCTTCACAGGGTACGACACTGAAGCTTTCTTT.

This clonotype has only a few counts. This chain connects TRBV7-3 to TRBJ1-1; 11 bases line up with TRBD1. The CDR3 totals 15 residues. With V trimmed by 4 bases and J by 5 bases, 6 bases remained unmatched. The germline CDR1 and CDR2 sequences are SGHTA and FQGTGA. The CDR3 region is CASSSGQGAWTEAFF. CDR3 nucleotide sequence: TGTGCCAGCAGCTCAGGACAGGGGGCATGGACTGAAGCTTTCTTT.

This clonotype was detected only a few times. V and J are TRBV24-1 and TRBJ2-1; TRBD2 matches at 13 bases. CDR1 and CDR2 (germline): KGHDR, SFDVKD. The CDR3 consists of 16 residues. The trim removed 6 bases at V and 0 bases at J, leaving 1 base unmatched. The CDR3 is CATSRTSGSSYNEQFF. The CDR3 region has the DNA TGTGCCACCAGTCGGACTAGCGGGAGCTCCTACAATGAGCAGTTCTTC.

This clonotype was observed a few times. This chain links TRBV10-3 with TRBJ2-7, with a weak D call TRBD2 (6 bases). This CDR3 comprises 12 residues. The germline V and J ends were trimmed by 8 bases and 2 bases, with 10 bases remaining between them. Germline V gene sequence: CDR1 ENHRY, CDR2 SYGVKD. CDR3 residues: CAIGRFPYEQYF. Written as DNA, the CDR3 is TGTGCCATCGGGAGGTTTCCCTACGAGCAGTACTTC.

A few counts support this clonotype. J is TRBJ2-2 and V is TRBV9; unclear D gene. The CDR3 totals 14 residues. Germline CDR1 is SGDLS and CDR2 is YYNGEE. Trimming took 0 bases from V and 4 from J, leaving 7 bases between them. Here the CDR3 reads CASSVVASTGELFF. The CDR3 bases are TGTGCCAGCAGCGTAGTGGCCAGCACCGGGGAGCTGTTTTTT. Together with reference TRBV9 and TRBJ2-2, the CDR3 gives the full variable domain: DSGVTQTPKHLITATGQRVTLRCSPRSGDLSVYWYQQSLDQGLQFLIQYYNGEERAKGNILERFSAQQFPDLHSELNLSSLELGDSALYFCASSVVASTGELFFGEGSRLTVL.

A few counts support this clonotype. V is TRBV7-2 and J is TRBJ2-1; 9 nucleotides align to TRBD2. V lost 1 base and J lost 2; bases outside the gene matches: 6. The germline CDR1 and CDR2 sequences are SGHTA and FQGNSA. CDR3 length: 17 residues. The CDR3 reads CASSLGYSGGPYNEQFF. In DNA, the CDR3 is TGTGCCAGCAGCTTAGGATATAGCGGGGGTCCCTACAATGAGCAGTTCTTC. The full variable domain, rest sourced from reference TRBV7-2 and TRBJ2-1, is GAGVSQSPSNKVTEKGKDVELRCDPISGHTALYWYRQSLGQGLEFLIYFQGNSAPDKSGLPSDRFSAERTGGSVSTLTIQRTQQEDSAVYLCASSLGYSGGPYNEQFFGPGTRLTVL.

The gene calls are TRBV5-4 and TRBJ1-2, with TRBD1 as a possible D gene (5 bases). The CDR3 runs to 11 residues. The ends were cut back, 1 base at V and 10 bases at J, with 8 bases in the middle. Germline loops: CDR1 SGHNT, CDR2 YYREEE (reference sequence). The CDR3 DNA follows: TGTGCCAGCAGCTTGACAGGAGCCTACACCTTC. Encoded protein: CASSLTGAYTF.

This clonotype was recorded a few times. V gene TRBV15 combines with J gene TRBJ2-1, with 8 bases identical to TRBD2. The ends lost 1 base at V and 4 bases at J; junction bases unmatched: 0. CDR1 is LNHNV and CDR2 is YYDKDF in the germline V gene (reference sequence). The CDR3 is made up of 14 amino acids. The CDR3 DNA sequence: TGTGCCACCAGCAGAGCTAGCGGGTACAATGAGCAGTTCTTC. Its protein product is CATSRASGYNEQFF.

About this clonotype itself: No conserved phenylalanine or tryptophan ends this CDR3, so it is likely a read error. The J gene is TRBJ2-5, the V gene TRBV24-1; 7 nucleotides agree with TRBD1. The CDR3 runs to 15 residues. The germline CDR1 and CDR2 sequences are KGHDR and SFDVKD. J lost 2 bases, V lost 7 bases, and 9 bases had no gene match. CDR3 residues: CATSDPGQIQETQYL. DNA for the CDR3: TGTGCCACCAGCGACCCGGGACAGATTCAAGAGACCCAGTACTTA.

The chain links TRBV7-2 to TRBJ2-7; a weak D match, TRBD1 (5 bases). The V end was cut by 7 bases, the J end by 6 bases, with 22 bases between. The CDR3 spans 15 residues. Germline CDR1 and CDR2: SGHTA and FQGNSA. The CDR3 nucleotides are TGTGCCAGCACCCAAGACCCGTGGGGCCTTCTCGAGCAGTACTTC. Encoded protein: CASTQDPWGLLEQYF.

There are a few counts of this clonotype. The chain recombines TRBV29-1 with TRBJ2-2; D may be TRBD2 (5 bases). The V gene lost 4 bases and the J gene lost 6 bases, with 9 bases spanning the gap. The CDR3 is 12 amino acids. CDR1 is SQVTM, CDR2 ANQGSEA, per germline. DNA of the CDR3: TGCAGCGTTGTCGGGGATTCCGGGGAGCTGTTTTTT. Translation: CSVVGDSGELFF.

This clonotype has more than one count but fewer than ten. As DNA, the CDR3 is TGCGCCAGCAGTGGCGGGGCATGGTCAGATACGCAGTATTTT. This gives the protein CASSGGAWSDTQYF. The V gene is TRBV5-1, the J gene TRBJ2-3; possibly TRBD2 for D (6 bases). Germline V gene data show CDR1 as SGHRS and CDR2 as YFSETQ. V was cut by 5 bases and J by 4 bases, with 14 bases left in between. CDR3 length equals 14 residues.

This clonotype was counted between two and nine times. The chain uses TRBV14 and TRBJ1-6, with TRBD1 matching over 8 bases. Trimming took 6 bases from V and 4 from J; bases not matched to a gene: 2. Germline assignment: CDR1 SGHDN and CDR2 FVKESK. The CDR3 consists of 14 residues. CDR3 coding DNA: TGTGCCAGCAGTCGGACAGGGTATAATTCACCCCTCCACTTT. It yields the protein CASSRTGYNSPLHF.

This clonotype appeared a few times. The rearrangement uses TRBV3-1 and TRBJ2-3, with D hard to call. Trimming removed 5 bases at V and 4 bases at J, with 7 bases between. The CDR3 covers 12 residues. CDR1 is LGHDT, CDR2 YNNKEL, per germline (reference sequence). The CDR3 reads CASSKPPDTQYF. CDR3 in DNA: TGTGCCAGCAGCAAACCCCCAGATACGCAGTATTTT.

V usage is TRBV12-3 or TRBV12-4 and J usage is TRBJ1-1; the match to TRBD1 covers 11 bases. V shed 6 bases and J 1 base; nucleotides not matched to a gene: 1. This CDR3 comprises 14 residues. The CDR3 DNA reads TGTGCCAGCAGGGGGACAGGGGGGAACACTGAAGCTTTCTTT. It yields the protein CASRGTGGNTEAFF.

The chain employs TRBV6-5 and TRBJ1-2, with TRBD1 identical over 8 bases. Per the germline V gene, CDR1 is MNHEY and CDR2 is SVGAGI. This CDR3 contains 17 residues. With V trimmed by 8 bases and J by 2 bases, 16 bases remained unmatched. This CDR3 reads CASSSSGDRDRNYGYTF. In DNA, the CDR3 is TGTGCCAGCTCCTCCTCAGGGGACCGGGACAGGAACTATGGCTACACCTTC.

Here the CDR3 reads CSARSPGLAGTDTQYF. The CDR3 DNA sequence: TGCAGTGCTAGGTCGCCGGGACTAGCGGGCACAGATACGCAGTATTTT. V is TRBV20-1 and J is TRBJ2-3; the match to TRBD2 covers 11 bases. Germline V CDR1 and CDR2: DFQATT, SNEGSKA (reference sequence). This CDR3 spans 16 amino acids. With V trimmed by 3 bases and J by 1 base, 6 bases remained unmatched.

This sequence joins TRBV6-2 or TRBV6-3 and TRBJ1-2; D is unresolved. V lost 5 bases and J lost 6, with 10 bases in between. CDR1 is MNHEY, CDR2 SVGEGT, per germline. The CDR3 spans 12 residues. The CDR3 coding sequence is TGTGCCAGCAGTCCGTGGAAGGATGGCTACACCTTC. It codes for CASSPWKDGYTF.

This clonotype was counted ten times or more. The V gene is TRBV15, the J gene TRBJ2-3; D assignment may be TRBD1 or TRBD2 (5 bases each). Germline assignment: CDR1 LNHNV and CDR2 YYDKDF (reference sequence). V lost 5 bases, J lost 0 bases, and 9 bases lay in between. The CDR3 spans 14 residues. The CDR3 loop is CATSGTQSTDTQYF. CDR3 nucleotides: TGTGCCACCAGCGGGACCCAAAGCACAGATACGCAGTATTTT.